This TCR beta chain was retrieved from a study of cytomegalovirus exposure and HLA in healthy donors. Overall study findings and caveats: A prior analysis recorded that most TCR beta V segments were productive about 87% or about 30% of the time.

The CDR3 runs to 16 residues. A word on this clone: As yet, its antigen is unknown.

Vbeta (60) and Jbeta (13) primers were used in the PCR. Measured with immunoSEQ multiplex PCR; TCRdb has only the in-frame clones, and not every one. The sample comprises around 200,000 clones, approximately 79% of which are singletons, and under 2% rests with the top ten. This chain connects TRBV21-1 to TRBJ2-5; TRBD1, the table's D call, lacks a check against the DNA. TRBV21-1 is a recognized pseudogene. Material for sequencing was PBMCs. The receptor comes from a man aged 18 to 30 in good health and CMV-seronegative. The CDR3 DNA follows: TGTGCCAGCTCCGAAGGTAGGTCTACCCAGGGGGAGACCCAGTACTTC. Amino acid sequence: CASSEGRSTQGETQYF.